These T cell receptor beta chains were read from a single sample in a study of T cells in localized non-small cell lung cancer. Measured with immunoSEQ multiplex PCR; TCRdb has only the in-frame clones, and not every one. Among under 3,000 clones listed, under 40% were seen once. The specimen was lung tumor tissue, collected before any cancer treatment. Every receptor here comes from a female donor over 55 with stage II lung adenocarcinoma. Each CDR3 is given with its conserved first and last residue. Fields, in order: J gene, V gene, D gene, clone size, CDR3 length, CDR3 DNA, CDR3 protein. D genes are given only for firm matches. Clone size is not always given. Where it is, it says once, few, many or a class for expanded clones.

>TRBJ1-5|TRBV19|-|once|15
TGTGCCAGTAGTACCTGGGGGACTGGCAATCAGCCCCAGCATTTT
CASSTWGTGNQPQHF
>TRBJ2-1|TRBV11-3|TRBD2|-|15
TGTGCCAGCAGCATTGGGACTAGCGGGGGCGATGAGCAGTTCTTC
CASSIGTSGGDEQFF
>TRBJ2-1|TRBV28|TRBD1|-|12
TGTTCGACAGGGGGGACCTACAATGAGCAGTTCTTC
CSTGGTYNEQFF
>TRBJ1-2|TRBV28|-|-|14
TGTGCCAGCAGTTCCCCCCGGGGCGCAGGTGGCTACACCTTC
CASSSPRGAGGYTF
>TRBJ1-3|TRBV11-3|TRBD1|few|14
TGTGCCAGCAGCCAGACAGGGGACGGAAACACCATATATTTT
CASSQTGDGNTIYF
>TRBJ2-5|TRBV7-2|-|-|13
TGTGCCAGCAGCAGGGGGAGGCAAGAGACCCAGTACTTC
CASSRGRQETQYF
>TRBJ2-5|TRBV29-1|-|-|14
TGCAGCGTTGTTGCATTCGCAGCTAAAGAGACCCAGTACTTC
CSVVAFAAKETQYF
>TRBJ1-2|TRBV14|-|few|11
TGTGCCAGCTCACCAGAATATGGCTACACCTTC
CASSPEYGYTF
>TRBJ1-3|TRBV30|-|-|14
TGTGCCTGGACCCTTTGGGGGATTGGAAACACCATATATTTT
CAWTLWGIGNTIYF
>TRBJ2-5|TRBV19|TRBD1|-|14
TGTGCCAGTAGTATACAAGGGACAGGGGTGACCCAGTACTTC
CASSIQGTGVTQYF
>TRBJ2-5|TRBV15|-|few|16
TGTGCCACCAGCAGAGGGTACGAGGGCAGGCAAGAGACCCAGTACTTC
CATSRGYEGRQETQYF
>TRBJ2-1|TRBV11-3|TRBD1|medium-sized|19
TGTGCCAGCAGCTTAGTTCCTTCTACGGGACAGGGACAGGGCAATGAGCAGTTCTTC
CASSLVPSTGQGQGNEQFF
>TRBJ2-4|TRBV19|-|few|13
TGTGCCAGTAGTATTTCATCAGGAAACATTCAGTACTTC
CASSISSGNIQYF
>TRBJ2-7|TRBV19|TRBD2|-|18
TGTGCCAGTAGTATAAATCGGGCTAGCGGGAGATCAGGGCCCGAGCAGTACTTC
CASSINRASGRSGPEQYF
>TRBJ2-7|TRBV6-8|-|medium-sized|15
TGTGCCAGCAGTTTCCAGCGGTCGAGCTCCTACGAGCAGTACTTC
CASSFQRSSSYEQYF
>TRBJ2-2|TRBV9|-|-|17
TGTGCCAGCAGCGTAGAAGGATGGCAGGGGCCAACCGGGGAGCTGTTTTTT
CASSVEGWQGPTGELFF
>TRBJ2-1|TRBV29-1|TRBD2|-|14
TGCAGCGTTTTTAGCGGGGGGACCTACAATGAGCAGTTCTTC
CSVFSGGTYNEQFF
>TRBJ1-4|TRBV19|-|-|14
TGTGCCAGTAGTGCTGACAGGACTAATGAAAAACTGTTTTTT
CASSADRTNEKLFF
>TRBJ2-2|TRBV6-8|-|medium-sized|14
TGTGCCAGCAGTGGACTGTCGAACACCGGGGAGCTGTTTTTT
CASSGLSNTGELFF
>TRBJ1-1|TRBV18|TRBD1|-|16
TGTGCCAGCTCTCCACGTGGAGGGACAGGGGAAACTGAAGCTTTCTTT
CASSPRGGTGETEAFF
>TRBJ1-2|TRBV7-6|-|-|14
TGTGCCAGCAGCTTGTCTTGGGACAACTATGGCTACACCTTC
CASSLSWDNYGYTF
>TRBJ2-7|TRBV9|-|large|13
TGTGCCAGCAGTGACGCGGAGCCCTACGAGCAGTACTTC
CASSDAEPYEQYF
>TRBJ2-2|TRBV29-1|TRBD1|-|12
TGCAGCGTGGGACAGGGTCATGGGGAGCTGTTTTTT
CSVGQGHGELFF
>TRBJ2-5|TRBV6-8|-|few|15
TGTGCCAGCAGTGCCCCGGACGGGGGCAGGGAGACCCAGTACTTC
CASSAPDGGRETQYF
>TRBJ1-2|TRBV6-8|-|few|13
TGTGCCAGCAGTCCACACACTAACTATGGCTACACCTTC
CASSPHTNYGYTF
>TRBJ1-5|TRBV9|TRBD1|-|14
TGTGCCAGCAGCTCAGGGGGAAGCAATCAGCCCCAGCATTTT
CASSSGGSNQPQHF
>TRBJ1-1|TRBV5-1|-|few|15
TGCGCCAGCAGCCTGGGCTTTGTGATCAACACTGAAGCTTTCTTT
CASSLGFVINTEAFF
>TRBJ1-2|TRBV7-4|-|-|14
TGTGCCAGCAGCTTAGACAGTTCTAATTATGGCTACACCTTC
CASSLDSSNYGYTF
>TRBJ2-3|TRBV6-8|-|few|14
TGTGCCAGCGGGGCGGGCTCAGAAGGGGATACGCAGTATTTT
CASGAGSEGDTQYF
>TRBJ2-1|TRBV7-5|-|-|15
TGTGCCAGCAGCTTGGGGGGGAGGCCATTGAATGAGCAGTTCTTC
CASSLGGRPLNEQFF
>TRBJ2-2|TRBV7-1|-|few|14
TGTGCCAGCAGCTTAGACGGAAACACCGGGGAGCTGTTTTTT
CASSLDGNTGELFF
>TRBJ1-4|TRBV6-8|TRBD1|-|15
TGTGCCATCAGTGCTACGACAGGGACTAATGAAAAACTGTTTTTT
CAISATTGTNEKLFF
>TRBJ2-3|TRBV19|-|few|13
TGTGCCAGTAGTATGTCCGTTACAGATACGCAGTATTTT
CASSMSVTDTQYF
>TRBJ2-5|TRBV9|-|-|14
TGTGCCAGCAGTGGGAATGGGACGACCTTGACCCAGTACTTC
CASSGNGTTLTQYF
>TRBJ1-1|TRBV18|-|-|14
TGTGCCAGCTCACCAGCCAGGGGGAACACTGAAGCTTTCTTT
CASSPARGNTEAFF
>TRBJ1-5|TRBV9|TRBD1|-|15
TGTGCCAGCAGTGGACAGGCCGATAGCAATCAGCCCCAGCATTTT
CASSGQADSNQPQHF
>TRBJ2-1|TRBV11-3|-|-|14
TGTGCCAGCAACCTCTTCCAGGGGAACAATGAGCAGTTCTTC
CASNLFQGNNEQFF
>TRBJ2-5|TRBV10-3|-|-|14
TGTGCCATCAGTGAGTCTCCGGGAGCAGAGACCCAGTACTTC
CAISESPGAETQYF
>TRBJ1-3|TRBV9|-|-|14
TGTGCCAGCAAGGACAGTACGAGGGGAAACACCATATATTTT
CASKDSTRGNTIYF
>TRBJ1-6|TRBV6-8|TRBD1|large|15
TGTGCCAGCAGAGACTTGACAGGGGGCAGTTCACCCCTCCACTTT
CASRDLTGGSSPLHF
>TRBJ2-1|TRBV1|-|-|17
TGCGCCAGCAGCCAAGACCATTGGGAGAAACTGAGCAATGAGCAGTTCTTC
CASSQDHWEKLSNEQFF
>TRBJ2-5|TRBV18|-|-|13
TGTGCCAGCTCACGCAATTATAAAGAGACCCAGTACTTC
CASSRNYKETQYF
>TRBJ1-3|TRBV1|-|-|15
TGCGCCAGCAGCCAAGACAGGAACGTCGGAAACACCATATATTTT
CASSQDRNVGNTIYF
>TRBJ1-1|TRBV6-8|-|few|14
TGTGCCATCAGTGCTTCCAGGGGGAACACTGAAGCTTTCTTT
CAISASRGNTEAFF
>TRBJ1-4|TRBV18|-|-|14
TGTGCCAGCTCACCTTCAGAACTAAATGAAAAACTGTTTTTT
CASSPSELNEKLFF
>TRBJ2-4|TRBV6-8|-|-|15
TGTGCCAGCAGGCCCGATCAGCTAGCCAAAAACATTCAGTACTTC
CASRPDQLAKNIQYF
>TRBJ2-5|TRBV14|TRBD1|-|14
TGTGCCAGCAGCATTTCCGGGACAGAAGAGACCCAGTACTTC
CASSISGTEETQYF
>TRBJ2-1|TRBV19|TRBD1|-|17
TGTGCCAGTAGTGGGGGGCTTCACAGGGGGCTTTACAATGAGCAGTTCTTC
CASSGGLHRGLYNEQFF
>TRBJ2-7|TRBV29-1|-|-|13
TGCAGCGTTGGTATGCGGGCGACGAACGAGCAGTACTTC
CSVGMRATNEQYF
>TRBJ1-4|TRBV9|TRBD1|medium-sized|15
TGTGCCAGCAGGGCCAGGGGACAGAGTAATGAAAAACTGTTTTTT
CASRARGQSNEKLFF
>TRBJ2-1|TRBV29-1|TRBD1|few|15
TGCAGCGTGGGGACAGGATCGGGCTCCTACAATGAGCAGTTCTTC
CSVGTGSGSYNEQFF
>TRBJ2-1|TRBV11-3|TRBD1|medium-sized|16
TGTGCCAGCAGCCCCCGTCCGGGACAGGGAAGTGGTGAGCAGTTCTTC
CASSPRPGQGSGEQFF
>TRBJ2-5|TRBV9|-|few|15
TGTGCCAGCAGCGTAGAGGGTACTCCGGGGGAGACCCAGTACTTC
CASSVEGTPGETQYF
>TRBJ1-1|TRBV11-3|TRBD1|few|14
TGTGCCAGCAGCCCACGACAGGGAACCACTGAAGCTTTCTTT
CASSPRQGTTEAFF
>TRBJ2-7|TRBV10-1|TRBD2|-|13
TGCGCCAGCAGTGCCCAGCGGGAGAGCGAGCAGTACTTC
CASSAQRESEQYF
>TRBJ1-2|TRBV6-8|-|large|12
TGTGCCAGCAGTTACTTTGGCGCCGGCTACACCTTC
CASSYFGAGYTF
>TRBJ1-2|TRBV29-1|-|few|13
TGCAGCGTTGGGGGCGGAGACCTCTATGGCTACACCTTC
CSVGGGDLYGYTF
>TRBJ1-6|TRBV27|-|few|15
TGTGCCAGCAGTTTAAGGGGCAGGGCTAATTCACCCCTCCACTTT
CASSLRGRANSPLHF
>TRBJ2-1|TRBV6-8|-|few|14
TGTGCCAGCAGTTACTCGGTAACCCACAATGAGCAGTTCTTC
CASSYSVTHNEQFF